This paragraph reports one T cell receptor beta chain. The sample belongs to a study of T cell changes during pregnancy in multiple sclerosis. Sequenced by immunoSEQ multiplex PCR; TCRdb stores in-frame clones only, minus some. The repertoire holds tens of thousands of clones, with 92% as singletons. The sequence was collected from a female donor with multiple sclerosis, enrolled in a pregnancy study. The material sequenced was CD4+ T cells from peripheral blood mononuclear cells, taken after pregnancy.

In DNA form, the CDR3 reads TGTGCCAGCTCACGCCTACAGGGGTCGAATTCACCCCTCCACTTT. Protein: CASSRLQGSNSPLHF. The rearrangement uses TRBV18 and TRBJ1-6; 7 bases agree with TRBD1. The germline V gene encodes CDR1 KGHSH and CDR2 LQKENI. V lost 4 bases to trimming and J lost 7 bases; unmatched junction nucleotides: 7. This CDR3 contains 15 residues.